The entry that follows covers one T cell receptor beta chain sequence. The study recruited people aged about 18 to 90 years across under 25 US areas. The data originate from a study of blood T cell repertoires in COVID-19. Per the original methods: Scientists estimated how many nucleated cells there were by amplifying reference gene primers. Libraries were prepared by immunoSEQ multiplex PCR; TCRdb keeps only in-frame clonotypes and omits some of them. That table gives V, J and clone size, and the DNA gave D and trimming. The sample holds 250,000 or so clones, over 75% seen once. The clonotype was recovered from a woman in her 50s who had recovered from COVID-19. The sequenced sample consisted of PBMCs or T cells enriched from blood (not recorded which).

The CDR3 coding sequence is TGTGCCAGCAGTTCCAACCCGGGACAGGGCTACACCTTC. It is translated as CASSSNPGQGYTF. This chain joins TRBV12-3 or TRBV12-4 and TRBJ1-2, with TRBD1 identical over 7 bases. The CDR3 has 13 residues. Germline trimming cut 4 bases from V and 8 bases from J; bases unmatched to any gene: 7.